The next 10 T cell receptor beta chains were all read from a single sample in a study of cytomegalovirus exposure and HLA in healthy donors. Generated by immunoSEQ multiplex PCR, the TCRdb table keeps only in-frame clones and is missing some. The sample carries around 300,000 clones, nearly 90% recorded once. The material sequenced was PBMCs. The receptors shown here come from a man aged 30 to 45 in good health and CMV-seronegative.

Concerning this clone itself: Mismatch with germline at one junction end may stem from a read error. The chain uses TRBV6-5 and TRBJ1-1; a possible D gene is TRBD1 (6 bases). The CDR3 totals 16 residues. Per the germline V gene, CDR1 is MNHEY and CDR2 is SVGAGI. For the CDR3, the DNA is TGTGCCAGCCGTTACCTCTGGGGACACCAGGACGATGAAGCTTTCTTT. It specifies CASRYLWGHQDDEAFF.

This clone was found once. The chain carries TRBV5-1 and TRBJ2-3, with 9 bases identical to TRBD2. CDR3 length: 15 amino acids. The J segment lost 3 bases and the V segment lost 2 bases, leaving 4 bases of the junction unmatched. Germline V gives CDR1 SGHRS, CDR2 YFSETQ. The CDR3 sequence is CASSLRLAGTDTQYF. In DNA, the CDR3 is TGCGCCAGCAGCTTAAGGCTAGCGGGGACAGATACGCAGTATTTT.

The chain carries TRBV7-9 and TRBJ2-2; D remains unclear. This CDR3 comprises 14 residues. CDR1 SEHNR and CDR2 FQNEAQ come from the germline V gene (reference sequence). V lost 2 bases and J lost 4, with 8 bases in between. The CDR3 DNA reads as TGTGCCAGCAGCTTAAGAACGGGCACCGGGGAGCTGTTTTTT. This codes for CASSLRTGTGELFF.

V gene TRBV7-8 combines with J gene TRBJ1-3; possibly TRBD1 for D (6 bases). CDR1 is SGHVS, CDR2 FQNEAQ, per germline. The CDR3 has 15 amino acids. Deletions cut 5 bases from V and 0 bases from J, with 11 bases between. The chain's CDR3 is CASSIDRFSGNTIYF. In DNA, the CDR3 is TGTGCCAGCAGCATCGACAGGTTCTCTGGAAACACCATATATTTT.

This chain uses TRBV27 with TRBJ2-7; D may be TRBD1 (6 bases). Trimming stripped 1 base from V and 6 bases from J, with 19 bases between. The length of the CDR3 is 16 residues. CDR1 and CDR2 from the germline V gene are MNHEY and SMNVEV (reference sequence). The chain's CDR3 is CASSLFTGTSLSEQYF. The CDR3 DNA is TGTGCCAGCAGTTTATTCACCGGGACAAGCCTTAGCGAGCAGTACTTC.

V is TRBV4-3 and J is TRBJ2-1, with 10 bases lining up with TRBD2. CDR3 size: 19 residues. Germline CDR1 reads LGHNA; CDR2 reads YSLEER. J was trimmed by 0 bases and V by 0 bases; bases with no gene match: 8. The CDR3 loop reads CASSQDTSGASRSYNEQFF. DNA of the CDR3: TGCGCCAGCAGCCAAGATACTAGCGGGGCCTCCCGCTCCTACAATGAGCAGTTCTTC.

In DNA, the CDR3 is TGTGCCAGTAGTATTGTGACTAGCGGCACAGATACGCAGTATTTT. This sequence encodes CASSIVTSGTDTQYF. This chain uses TRBV19 with TRBJ2-3; 8 bases are a match to TRBD2. The CDR3 totals 15 residues. V lost 3 bases, J lost 1 base, and 3 bases stayed unmatched. The germline gives CDR1 LNHDA, CDR2 SQIVND (reference sequence).

The chain employs TRBV5-4 and TRBJ2-5; 15 positions match TRBD2. The germline CDR1 and CDR2 sequences are SGHNT and YYREEE (reference sequence). This CDR3 is 15 amino acids long. Trimming at V came to 3 bases and at J to 6 bases, leaving 3 bases not matched to a gene. The CDR3 DNA is TGTGCCAGCAGCTGGACTAGCGGGGGGGCTCAGACCCAGTACTTC. Protein: CASSWTSGGAQTQYF.

V is TRBV7-9 and J is TRBJ2-7; 7 nucleotides line up with TRBD1. The V gene's germline CDR1 is SEHNR and CDR2 FQNEAQ (reference sequence). The CDR3 consists of 14 residues. The V segment lost 5 bases and the J segment 2 bases; nucleotides outside the gene matches: 6. In nucleotides, the CDR3 is TGTGCCAGCAGCGATCGGACAGGAGCCTACGAGCAGTACTTC. Encoded protein: CASSDRTGAYEQYF.

This clone was seen a few times. The chain links TRBV9 to TRBJ1-6; weak D call: TRBD1 (5 bases). Germline CDR1 SGDLS, CDR2 YYNGEE. The CDR3 totals 13 residues. V lost 0 bases to trimming and J lost 9 bases, with 7 bases between them. DNA for the CDR3: TGTGCCAGCAGCGTAGCTCAGGGTTCACCCCTCCACTTT. As protein: CASSVAQGSPLHF.